The 23 T cell receptor beta chains in this list originate from one sample, sequenced in a study of shared clonotypes between healthy human individuals. The naive CD8 fraction comprised CD45RO-negative cells positively selected for CCR7 and excluded terminally differentiated effector memory CD45RA+ cells. Some clones are missing from TCRdb's copy, which holds only in-frame ones; the method was immunoSEQ multiplex PCR. The table includes about 2,200,000 clones, around 93% detected once. Sequencing used naive CD8+ T cells from PBMCs. These receptors originate from a man in his late teens or twenties in good health. Some clones in this sample may be carry-over from other donors' samples.

The V and J genes are TRBV28 and TRBJ2-1; the match to TRBD1 covers 9 bases. V dropped 6 bases and J dropped 7; count of bases not matched to a gene: 4. This CDR3 spans 13 amino acids. CDR1 MDHEN and CDR2 SYDVKM come from the germline V gene. CDR3 sequence: CASRRQGENEQFF. The DNA of the CDR3 is TGTGCCAGCAGACGACAGGGGGAGAATGAGCAGTTCTTC. The entire variable domain, with the rest obtained from reference TRBV28 and TRBJ2-1, is as follows: DVKVTQSSRYLVKRTGEKVFLECVQDMDHENMFWYRQDPGLGLRLIYFSYDVKMKEKGDIPEGYSVSREKKERFSLILESASTNQTSMYLCASRRQGENEQFFGPGTRLTVL.

Remarks on this clone: The same CDR3 is also encoded by other DNA sequences in this sample. V usage is TRBV30 and J usage is TRBJ2-7, with 11 bases matching TRBD1. This CDR3 has 15 residues. Germline lookup yields CDR1 GTSNPN and CDR2 SVGIG (reference sequence). The J segment lost 1 base and the V segment lost 0 bases, leaving 2 bases of the junction unmatched. CDR3 sequence: CAWSVGQGASYEQYF. In DNA form, the CDR3 reads TGTGCCTGGAGTGTTGGACAGGGGGCATCCTACGAGCAGTACTTC. The whole variable domain, filled in from reference TRBV30 and TRBJ2-7, reads SQTIHQWPATLVQPVGSPLSLECTVEGTSNPNLYWYRQAAGRGLQLLFYSVGIGQISSEVPQNLSASRPQDRQFILSSKKLLLSDSGFYLCAWSVGQGASYEQYFGPGTRLTVT.

V and J are TRBV4-1 and TRBJ2-7; D might be TRBD1 or TRBD2, each matching 6 bases. CDR1 is MGHRA, CDR2 YSYEKL, per germline. This CDR3 region has 16 residues. V lost 0 bases to trimming and J lost 5 bases, with 17 bases between them. As DNA, the CDR3 is TGCGCCAGCAGCCAAGATCGGGGGCCTCTTAGCCACGAGCAGTACTTC. Protein: CASSQDRGPLSHEQYF.

For the CDR3, the DNA is TGTGCCAGCAGCGATAACCCCTTAACTCAGCCCCAGCATTTT. Translation: CASSDNPLTQPQHF. This chain connects TRBV7-9 to TRBJ1-5; no clear D. The CDR3 covers 14 residues. V lost 5 bases and J lost 6, with 14 bases in between. Germline lookup yields CDR1 SEHNR and CDR2 FQNEAQ (reference sequence).

This chain connects TRBV13 to TRBJ2-1, with D possibly TRBD2 on 7 matching bases. V was shortened by 2 bases and J by 5 bases, with 13 bases between the two germline ends. The CDR3 consists of 15 residues. CDR1 and CDR2 (germline): PRHDT, FYEKMQ (reference sequence). The CDR3 DNA reads as TGTGCCAGCAGCTTAAGGGGGAGGGGTAACAATGAGCAGTTCTTC. Protein product: CASSLRGRGNNEQFF.

The rearrangement uses TRBV13 and TRBJ2-2; D remains ambiguous. The CDR3 covers 13 residues. Looked up from germline, CDR1 is PRHDT and CDR2 is FYEKMQ (reference sequence). V lost 9 bases to trimming and J lost 1 base, with 9 bases between them. CDR3 in amino acids: CASSRQNTGELFF. For the CDR3, the DNA is TGTGCCAGTTCACGACAGAACACCGGGGAGCTGTTTTTT.

This chain connects TRBV6-6 to TRBJ2-3; 7 bases match TRBD2. The CDR3 loop spans 15 amino acids. V lost 2 bases to trimming and J lost 2 bases; unmatched junction nucleotides: 4. The germline V gene encodes CDR1 MNHNY and CDR2 SVGAGI (reference sequence). The CDR3 region has the DNA TGTGCCAGCAGTTACGGGGGGGGGATCACAGATACGCAGTATTTT. Protein: CASSYGGGITDTQYF.

The chain is built from TRBV5-6 and TRBJ1-4, with 11 bases that match TRBD1. Germline CDR1 and CDR2: SGHDT and YYEEEE. Trimming at V came to 3 bases and at J to 14 bases, leaving 6 bases not matched to a gene. The CDR3 loop spans 13 amino acids. Here the CDR3 reads CASSWGTGGSLFF. Here the CDR3 DNA reads TGTGCCAGCAGCTGGGGGACAGGGGGAAGTCTGTTTTTT.

The V and J genes are TRBV7-9 and TRBJ2-1; maybe TRBD1 (5 bases). The CDR3 length is 15 residues. With 2 bases removed from V and 2 bases from J, the gap between germline ends came to 10 bases. Looked up from germline, CDR1 is SEHNR and CDR2 is FQNEAQ (reference sequence). The CDR3 coding sequence is TGTGCCAGCAGCTTACCGGACACTCCCTACAATGAGCAGTTCTTC. This codes for CASSLPDTPYNEQFF.

The chain recombines TRBV7-9 with TRBJ1-2; D may be TRBD1 (5 bases). Per the germline V gene, CDR1 is SEHNR and CDR2 is FQNEAQ (reference sequence). This CDR3 is built from 16 residues. V lost 4 bases and J 0 bases, leaving 15 bases between the germline ends. For the CDR3, the DNA is TGTGCCAGCAGCTCCCCGGGGCATCTTACTAACTATGGCTACACCTTC. Encoded protein: CASSSPGHLTNYGYTF. Drawing the rest from reference TRBV7-9 and TRBJ1-2, the complete variable domain is DTGVSQNPRHKITKRGQNVTFRCDPISEHNRLYWYRQTLGQGPEFLTYFQNEAQLEKSRLLSDRFSAERPKGSFSTLEIQRTEQGDSAMYLCASSSPGHLTNYGYTFGSGTRLTVV.

The gene calls are TRBV19 and TRBJ1-5; 9 bases are shared with TRBD1. With 8 bases clipped from V and 1 base from J, the junction kept 6 bases outside the gene matches. Germline CDR1 reads LNHDA; CDR2 reads SQIVND (reference sequence). The CDR3 consists of 15 residues. CDR3 amino acids: CASGGQGISNQPQHF. CDR3 nucleotide sequence: TGTGCCAGTGGAGGACAGGGGATCAGCAATCAGCCCCAGCATTTT.

The CDR3, as DNA: TGTGCCAGCAGTTTAAGGGGGTCATCAGCAGATACGCAGTATTTT. It encodes CASSLRGSSADTQYF. The rearrangement joins TRBV28 to TRBJ2-3, with D possibly matching TRBD1 (6 bases). Per germline, CDR1 MDHEN and CDR2 SYDVKM. Trimming took off 2 bases at V and 4 bases at J, with 13 bases between the two ends. CDR3 length: 15 amino acids.

This sequence joins TRBV10-2 and TRBJ1-1; D gene unclear. Germline loops: CDR1 WSHSY, CDR2 SAAADI. The CDR3 spans 15 residues. Trimming took 3 bases from V and 0 from J, leaving 11 bases between them. CDR3 sequence (DNA): TGCGCCAGCAGTGAATGGGATTCCATGAACACTGAAGCTTTCTTT. Amino acid sequence: CASSEWDSMNTEAFF.

V and J are TRBV6-5 and TRBJ1-1; D gene unclear. The CDR3 loop spans 13 amino acids. The germline gives CDR1 MNHEY, CDR2 SVGAGI. V lost 7 bases, J lost 1 base, and 10 bases lay in between. CDR3 amino acids: CASTLTPNTEAFF. The CDR3 region has the DNA TGTGCCAGCACCCTAACACCGAACACTGAAGCTTTCTTT.

J is TRBJ2-1 and V is TRBV4-1; possible D gene TRBD1, 6 bases. Trimming left V 4 bases short and J 0 bases short, with 16 bases between. CDR3 length: 17 residues. Per germline, CDR1 MGHRA and CDR2 YSYEKL. CDR3 in DNA: TGCGCCAGCAGCCTTATAGGGGGACCGAGCTCCTACAATGAGCAGTTCTTC. Translated: CASSLIGGPSSYNEQFF.

The chain has TRBV5-1 and TRBJ1-1; D remains unclear. Trimming left V 7 bases short and J 0 bases short, with 13 bases between. Looked up from germline, CDR1 is SGHRS and CDR2 is YFSETQ. This CDR3 contains 14 residues. The CDR3 sequence is CASGVASMNTEAFF. CDR3 coding DNA: TGCGCCAGCGGAGTTGCTTCCATGAACACTGAAGCTTTCTTT.

The genes are TRBV7-9 and TRBJ2-7; D may be TRBD2 (5 bases). From germline, CDR1 is SEHNR and CDR2 FQNEAQ (reference sequence). The germline V and J ends were trimmed by 8 bases and 4 bases, with 12 bases remaining between them. There are 12 residues in the CDR3. The CDR3 is CASQTTTYEQYF. CDR3 DNA: TGTGCCAGCCAAACGACTACATACGAGCAGTACTTC.

This chain links TRBV7-9 with TRBJ1-1; a weak D match, TRBD1 (5 bases). Germline V gives CDR1 SEHNR, CDR2 FQNEAQ (reference sequence). V was shortened by 5 bases and J by 6 bases, with 13 bases between the two germline ends. The CDR3 length is 13 residues. The CDR3 region has the DNA TGTGCCAGCAGCCCCGTAGGGGCCTCTGAAGCTTTCTTT. Its protein is CASSPVGASEAFF.

The rearrangement joins TRBV15 to TRBJ2-3; 8 bases map to TRBD1. After removal of 4 bases from V and 1 base from J, the junction contained 7 bases not matched to a gene. From germline, CDR1 is LNHNV and CDR2 YYDKDF (reference sequence). The CDR3 has 16 residues. DNA for the CDR3: TGTGCCACCAGCACCCCAGACAGGGGTGGCACAGATACGCAGTATTTT. It encodes CATSTPDRGGTDTQYF.

As DNA, the CDR3 is TGCAGCGTTGTAGGGACAGTCCGATACGAGCAGTACTTC. The encoded protein is CSVVGTVRYEQYF. The V gene is TRBV29-1, the J gene TRBJ2-7; TRBD1 matches at 7 bases. The J segment lost 4 bases and the V segment lost 4 bases, leaving 7 bases of the junction unmatched. Germline assignment: CDR1 SQVTM and CDR2 ANQGSEA. The CDR3 totals 13 residues.

The chain carries TRBV27 and TRBJ2-7; no firm D call. Germline CDR1 and CDR2: MNHEY and SMNVEV (reference sequence). V was pared by 5 bases and J by 5 bases, with 16 bases between. The CDR3 spans 14 residues. The CDR3 protein is CASSPRRYSHEQYF. CDR3 DNA: TGTGCCAGCAGTCCCCGACGTTATAGCCACGAGCAGTACTTC.

This clone appeared a single time. The same CDR3 arises from other DNA sequences in this sample as well. The gene calls are TRBV27 and TRBJ2-7, with 8 bases identical to TRBD2. J gave up 3 bases and V 2 bases, and 3 bases lay outside the gene matches. The CDR3 contains 14 residues. Germline CDR1 and CDR2: MNHEY and SMNVEV (reference sequence). The CDR3 is CASSLAGGLYEQYF. The CDR3 DNA reads TGTGCCAGCAGTTTAGCGGGAGGTCTCTACGAGCAGTACTTC.

The rearrangement links TRBV5-4 to TRBJ2-7, with 9 bases that match TRBD1. The germline V gene encodes CDR1 SGHNT and CDR2 YYREEE (reference sequence). V was pared by 5 bases and J by 5 bases, with 5 bases of the junction left unmatched. This CDR3 has 13 amino acids. The CDR3 nucleotides read TGTGCCAGCAGACTGGACAGGGGCCACGAGCAGTACTTC. Translating gives CASRLDRGHEQYF.